These T cell receptor beta chains were read from a single sample in a study of early T cells in non-severe SARS-CoV-2 infection. TCRdb re-called the 5' RACE reads through MiXCR, storing one row per CDR3 protein. The sample carries approximately 77,000 distinct CDR3 sequences, over 9.5% recorded once. The sequenced sample was whole blood. Receptors were obtained from an adult who was a healthcare worker with PCR-confirmed SARS-CoV-2 infection or an uninfected control (not recorded which). Both conserved end residues are part of each CDR3. D genes are given only for firm matches. The listing skips clone size in some rows; elsewhere it reads once, few, many or a size class.

clone size: few; D gene: NA; J gene: TRBJ2-2; V gene: TRBV5-4; CDR3 DNA: TGTGCCAGCAGCCTCGAAGTGGGCCGGGAGCTGTTTTTT; CDR3 protein: CASSLEVGRELFF
clone size: many; D gene: NA; J gene: TRBJ2-1; V gene: TRBV7-8; CDR3 DNA: TGTGCCAGCAGCTTTGGCTCCCCAGCATACAATGAGCAGTTCTTC; CDR3 protein: CASSFGSPAYNEQFF
clone size: NA; D gene: NA; J gene: TRBJ2-3; V gene: TRBV20-1; CDR3 DNA: TGCAGTGCTCTGGTCCAGGCAACAGATACGCAGTATTTT; CDR3 protein: CSALVQATDTQYF
clone size: many; D gene: NA; J gene: TRBJ2-3; V gene: TRBV19; CDR3 DNA: TGTGCCAGTAGTATAGGAGGCTTCGGTGGGAATACGCAGTATTTT; CDR3 protein: CASSIGGFGGNTQYF
clone size: few; D gene: NA; J gene: TRBJ1-5; V gene: TRBV4-2; CDR3 DNA: TGTGCCAGCAGCCACGTGACAGTGGGTCCTGGGCCCCAGCATTTT; CDR3 protein: CASSHVTVGPGPQHF
clone size: few; D gene: NA; J gene: TRBJ2-2; V gene: TRBV19; CDR3 DNA: TGTGCCAGTTTCCCTCGGGCTAGCCGACTGAACACCGGGGAGCTGTTTTTT; CDR3 protein: CASFPRASRLNTGELFF
clone size: few; D gene: TRBD2; J gene: TRBJ2-7; V gene: TRBV29-1; CDR3 DNA: TGCAGCGTTGAATTGGCGGGAGGACTCTACGAGCAGTACTTC; CDR3 protein: CSVELAGGLYEQYF
clone size: few; D gene: NA; J gene: TRBJ2-7; V gene: TRBV30; CDR3 DNA: TGTGCCTGGAAGGCCAGGGGTTACGAGCAGTACTTC; CDR3 protein: CAWKARGYEQYF
clone size: many; D gene: NA; J gene: TRBJ1-4; V gene: TRBV7-9; CDR3 DNA: TGTGCCAGCCGCTCGGATGAAAAACTGTTTTTT; CDR3 protein: CASRSDEKLFF
clone size: many; D gene: NA; J gene: TRBJ2-7; V gene: TRBV7-2; CDR3 DNA: TGTGCCAGCAGCTTCTCCTCTCAGGGGCGTTTGAACGAGCAGTACTTC; CDR3 protein: CASSFSSQGRLNEQYF
clone size: many; D gene: TRBD1; J gene: TRBJ2-3; V gene: TRBV3-1; CDR3 DNA: TGTGCCAGCAGCCAAGGGACAGGAGATACGCAGTATTTT; CDR3 protein: CASSQGTGDTQYF
clone size: NA; D gene: TRBD1; J gene: TRBJ2-5; V gene: TRBV18; CDR3 DNA: TGTGCCAGCTCACCGCAGGGGGCTAGTTCGAAGACCCAGTACTTC; CDR3 protein: CASSPQGASSKTQYF
clone size: NA; D gene: NA; J gene: TRBJ2-2; V gene: TRBV28; CDR3 DNA: TGTGCCAGCAGTTTAATGGGGGCAGGGGCAACCACCGGGGAGCTGTTTTTT; CDR3 protein: CASSLMGAGATTGELFF
clone size: NA; D gene: TRBD1; J gene: TRBJ2-4; V gene: TRBV18; CDR3 DNA: TGTGCCAGCCCACCACCGAAAAAAGGGGGCGGTGACATTCAGTACTTC; CDR3 protein: CASPPPKKGGGDIQYF
clone size: few; D gene: NA; J gene: TRBJ2-1; V gene: TRBV20-1; CDR3 DNA: TGCAGTGCTAGACGGCGTGGGGGAGCCATCAATGAGCAGTTCTTC; CDR3 protein: CSARRRGGAINEQFF
clone size: NA; D gene: NA; J gene: TRBJ1-2; V gene: TRBV29-1; CDR3 DNA: TGCAGCGTTGAGTCCTATAACTATGGCTACACCTTC; CDR3 protein: CSVESYNYGYTF
clone size: many; D gene: TRBD1; J gene: TRBJ2-3; V gene: TRBV2; CDR3 DNA: TGTGCCAGCAAGAGAGACCCAGGGGGCTTGGCAGATACGCAGTATTTT; CDR3 protein: CASKRDPGGLADTQYF
clone size: many; D gene: TRBD2; J gene: TRBJ2-1; V gene: TRBV11-2; CDR3 DNA: TGTGCCAGCAGCCGACTAGCGGGAGGCCAGGATGAGCAGTTCTTC; CDR3 protein: CASSRLAGGQDEQFF
clone size: NA; D gene: NA; J gene: TRBJ1-6; V gene: TRBV6-1; CDR3 DNA: TGTGCCAGCAGTGAAGGGGGGTTCGATTCACCCCTCCACTTT; CDR3 protein: CASSEGGFDSPLHF
clone size: few; D gene: NA; J gene: TRBJ1-5; V gene: TRBV30; CDR3 DNA: TGTGCCTGGAGTCTTGGGAGCAATCAGCCCCAGCATTTT; CDR3 protein: CAWSLGSNQPQHF
clone size: few; D gene: NA; J gene: TRBJ2-7; V gene: TRBV7-9; CDR3 DNA: TGTGCCAGCAGCTTAGGCGAATGGGCCTACGAGCAGTACTTC; CDR3 protein: CASSLGEWAYEQYF
clone size: few; D gene: NA; J gene: TRBJ2-3; V gene: TRBV20-1; CDR3 DNA: TGCAGTGCTAGAGATAGGCCGTCGTCAGATACGCAGTATTTT; CDR3 protein: CSARDRPSSDTQYF
clone size: few; D gene: TRBD1; J gene: TRBJ2-1; V gene: TRBV7-8; CDR3 DNA: TGTGCCAGCAGCCCTCTCGACAGGGGACTCGACAATGAGCAGTTCTTC; CDR3 protein: CASSPLDRGLDNEQFF
clone size: many; D gene: NA; J gene: TRBJ1-1; V gene: TRBV14; CDR3 DNA: TGTGCCAGCAGCCTGCTAACGAACACTGAAGCTTTCTTT; CDR3 protein: CASSLLTNTEAFF
clone size: many; D gene: TRBD2; J gene: TRBJ2-7; V gene: TRBV2; CDR3 DNA: TGTGCCAGCAGACCCACGGGACTAGCGGGAGAGCGTTACGAGCAGTACTTC; CDR3 protein: CASRPTGLAGERYEQYF
clone size: NA; D gene: NA; J gene: TRBJ2-6; V gene: TRBV11-2; CDR3 DNA: TGTGCCAGCAGCCCACCCAGGGGAGGTGGGGCCAACGTCCTGACTTTC; CDR3 protein: CASSPPRGGGANVLTF
clone size: NA; D gene: TRBD1; J gene: TRBJ2-7; V gene: TRBV29-1; CDR3 DNA: TGCAGCGTTGAGGCCGGACAGGGCTCCCAATACCACTACGAGCAGTACTTC; CDR3 protein: CSVEAGQGSQYHYEQYF
clone size: NA; D gene: TRBD2; J gene: TRBJ2-7; V gene: TRBV11-2; CDR3 DNA: TGTGCCAGCAGCGTATCGAGGACTAGCGGGAGGGGCTCCTACGAGCAGTACTTC; CDR3 protein: CASSVSRTSGRGSYEQYF
clone size: few; D gene: NA; J gene: TRBJ2-7; V gene: TRBV10-2; CDR3 DNA: TGCGCCAGCAGAACTTCCCTCGAGCAGTACTTC; CDR3 protein: CASRTSLEQYF
clone size: NA; D gene: TRBD1; J gene: TRBJ1-3; V gene: TRBV20-1; CDR3 DNA: TGCAGTGCTAGGACAGGGGTTGGTTCCAGAAACACCATATATTTT; CDR3 protein: CSARTGVGSRNTIYF
clone size: few; D gene: NA; J gene: TRBJ2-1; V gene: TRBV5-6; CDR3 DNA: TGTGCCAGCAGCCTCCCCTCCAGCAATGAGCAGTTCTTC; CDR3 protein: CASSLPSSNEQFF
clone size: NA; D gene: NA; J gene: TRBJ2-3; V gene: TRBV7-6; CDR3 DNA: TGTGCCAGCAGCTCAGTAGCGGTTAACACAGATACGCAGTATTTT; CDR3 protein: CASSSVAVNTDTQYF
clone size: many; D gene: NA; J gene: TRBJ2-7; V gene: TRBV12-3/TRBV12-4; CDR3 DNA: TGTGCCAGCAGTTTCCGTGGGGGGCTGTCCTACGAGCAGTACTTC; CDR3 protein: CASSFRGGLSYEQYF
clone size: many; D gene: NA; J gene: TRBJ1-5; V gene: TRBV28; CDR3 DNA: TGTGCCAGCAGTTTATCCCCCCATACGAGTGGTATGTATCAGCCCCAGCATTTT; CDR3 protein: CASSLSPHTSGMYQPQHF
clone size: NA; D gene: NA; J gene: TRBJ2-5; V gene: TRBV5-1; CDR3 DNA: TGCGCCAGCAGCTTGGAGGGCCAAGAGACCCAGTACTTC; CDR3 protein: CASSLEGQETQYF
clone size: NA; D gene: NA; J gene: TRBJ2-1; V gene: TRBV7-2; CDR3 DNA: TGTGCCAGCAGTATTAAGGTGTACAATGAGCAGTTCTTC; CDR3 protein: CASSIKVYNEQFF
clone size: many; D gene: TRBD1; J gene: TRBJ2-3; V gene: TRBV7-3; CDR3 DNA: TGTGCCAGCAGCCAGCAGGGGGCAATAGATACGCAGTATTTT; CDR3 protein: CASSQQGAIDTQYF